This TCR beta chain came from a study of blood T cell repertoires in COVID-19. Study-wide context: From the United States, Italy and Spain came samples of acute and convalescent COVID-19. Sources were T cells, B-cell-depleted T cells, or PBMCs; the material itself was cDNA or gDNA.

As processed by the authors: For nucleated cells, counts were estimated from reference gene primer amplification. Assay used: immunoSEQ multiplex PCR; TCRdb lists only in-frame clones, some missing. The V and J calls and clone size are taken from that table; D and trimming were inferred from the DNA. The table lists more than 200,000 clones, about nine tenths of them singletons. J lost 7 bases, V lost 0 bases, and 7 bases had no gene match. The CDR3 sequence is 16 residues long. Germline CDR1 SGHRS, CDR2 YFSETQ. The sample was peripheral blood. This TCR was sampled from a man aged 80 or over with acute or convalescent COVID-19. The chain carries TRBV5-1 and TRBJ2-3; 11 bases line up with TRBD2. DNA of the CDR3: TGCGCCAGCAGCTTGGAGGTAGCGGGAGGGGTATATACGCAGTATTTT. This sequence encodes CASSLEVAGGVYTQYF.